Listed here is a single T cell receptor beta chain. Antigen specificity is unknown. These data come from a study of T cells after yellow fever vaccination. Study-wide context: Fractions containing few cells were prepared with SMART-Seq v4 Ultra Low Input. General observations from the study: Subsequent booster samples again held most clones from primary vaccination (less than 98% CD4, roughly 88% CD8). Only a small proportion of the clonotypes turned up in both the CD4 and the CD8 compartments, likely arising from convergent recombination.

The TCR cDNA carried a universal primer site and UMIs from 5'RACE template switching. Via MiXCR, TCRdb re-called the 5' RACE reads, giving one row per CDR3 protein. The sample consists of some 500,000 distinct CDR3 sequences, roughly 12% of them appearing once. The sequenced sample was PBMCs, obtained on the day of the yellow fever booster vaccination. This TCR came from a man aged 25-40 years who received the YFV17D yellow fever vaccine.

DNA for the CDR3: TGCGCCAGCAGCTTGGTGACAGGGGGCGCGGTAGAGACCCAGTACTTC. Protein: CASSLVTGGAVETQYF. The J gene is TRBJ2-5, the V gene TRBV5-1; TRBD1 matches 10 bases. This CDR3 is built from 16 residues. Germline CDR1 reads SGHRS; CDR2 reads YFSETQ. V trimming: 0 bases; J trimming: 4 bases; junction bases outside the gene matches: 6.